This TCR beta chain is from a study of blood T cells in healthy people across ages. Study outcomes and limitations: It was not possible, with unsorted PBMCs, to conclusively compare naive and antigen-experienced cells.

As concerns this clonotype: The antigen is not known.

A sample-barcoded 5' primer and a J-beta primer mix were used in a second PCR of roughly 7 to 11 cycles. Each CDR3 protein is one row after TCRdb ran MiXCR on the 5' RACE reads. The sample includes roughly 2 million distinct CDR3 sequences, roughly 52% of them seen just once. The source of this sequence is a woman aged 40 to 50 in good health. Sequenced input: blood.

CDR3 loop: CASSSKIGNQPQHF. The CDR3 DNA sequence: TGTGCCAGCAGTTCCAAAATTGGCAATCAGCCCCAGCATTTT. The chain joins TRBV6-5 to TRBJ1-5; D unresolved. The CDR3 is made up of 14 amino acids. With 4 bases removed from V and 2 bases from J, the gap between germline ends came to 9 bases. CDR1 MNHEY and CDR2 SVGAGI come from the germline V gene.